A selection of T cell receptor beta chains follows, all from one sample in a study of cytomegalovirus exposure and HLA in healthy donors. The repertoire was sequenced with immunoSEQ multiplex PCR; TCRdb's copy has only in-frame clones and lacks some. This sample carries approximately 130,000 clones, over 70% of them seen once, and the ten largest clones take roughly 1.3%. Specimen: PBMCs. Every receptor here comes from a middle-aged woman in good health and CMV-seronegative. The CDR3 runs from the conserved cysteine through the conserved F or W. The D gene is left open where the match is weak. Rows may omit the clone size; those that give it use once, few, many or a size class.

J gene,clone size,D gene,V gene,CDR3 protein,CDR3 DNA
TRBJ1-1,few,-,TRBV29-1,CSVEDQTGSGTEAFF,TGCAGCGTTGAAGATCAAACAGGGTCGGGCACTGAAGCTTTCTTT
TRBJ1-3,-,TRBD1,TRBV4-2,CASSQATGALRDTIYF,TGTGCCAGCAGCCAAGCGACAGGGGCTTTGAGAGACACCATATATTTT
TRBJ1-2,-,TRBD1,TRBV9,CASSVGGTGFSRGYTF,TGTGCCAGCAGCGTAGGGGGGACAGGGTTTTCTCGGGGCTACACCTTC
TRBJ2-7,-,TRBD1,TRBV6-5,CASSDRVGYEQYF,TGTGCCAGCAGCGACAGGGTCGGCTACGAGCAGTACTTC
TRBJ1-4,-,TRBD1,TRBV19,CASSTMTGQNEKLFF,TGTGCCAGTAGTACCATGACAGGGCAGAATGAAAAACTGTTTTTT
TRBJ2-5,-,TRBD1,TRBV5-1,CASSAQGPPQETQYF,TGCGCCAGCAGCGCACAGGGGCCACCCCAAGAGACCCAGTACTTC
TRBJ2-7,-,-,TRBV6-1,CASSWAALSSYEQYF,TGTGCCAGCAGTTGGGCTGCCTTGAGCTCCTACGAGCAGTACTTC
TRBJ2-1,-,-,TRBV27,CASSLGALVRGQFF,TGTGCCAGCAGTTTGGGGGCTCTCGTAAGGGGGCAGTTCTTC
TRBJ1-2,-,-,TRBV6-5,CASRTGIGYTF,TGTGCCAGCAGAACAGGGATCGGCTACACCTTC
TRBJ2-3,few,-,TRBV4-3,CASSHGQPDTQYF,TGCGCCAGCAGCCATGGACAACCAGATACGCAGTATTTT
TRBJ1-2,-,-,TRBV6-5,CASSYGRGYYGYTF,TGTGCCAGCAGTTATGGACGGGGATATTATGGCTACACCTTC
TRBJ1-2,-,-,TRBV27,CASSLRTGNMGYGYTF,TGTGCCAGCAGTTTAAGAACAGGGAACATGGGGTATGGCTACACCTTC
TRBJ2-7,-,TRBD1,TRBV5-4,CASSREGAGYEQYF,TGTGCCAGCAGCCGAGAGGGGGCCGGTTACGAGCAGTACTTC
TRBJ1-2,-,-,TRBV28,CASSLGPGAGYTF,TGTGCCAGCAGTTTGGGGCCGGGCGCGGGCTACACCTTC
TRBJ2-7,-,-,TRBV7-9,CSSSFDGTRYEQYF,TGTTCCAGCAGCTTCGACGGGACTCGCTACGAGCAGTACTTC
TRBJ2-1,-,-,TRBV7-6,CASSLLGSEQFF,TGTGCCAGCAGCCTTCTTGGGAGTGAGCAGTTCTTC
TRBJ1-2,-,TRBD1,TRBV5-1,CASSFGDRTNYGYTF,TGCGCCAGCAGCTTTGGGGACAGAACTAACTATGGCTACACCTTC
TRBJ1-1,once,-,TRBV27,CASWVQGPNTEAFF,TGTGCCAGCTGGGTACAGGGCCCGAACACTGAAGCTTTCTTT
TRBJ2-7,-,TRBD1,TRBV18,CASSRGQGYEQYF,TGTGCCAGCTCAAGAGGACAGGGCTACGAGCAGTACTTC
TRBJ1-1,-,TRBD1,TRBV5-4,CASSLRRTGSGTEAFF,TGTGCCAGCAGCCTGCGGAGGACAGGGTCGGGAACTGAAGCTTTCTTT
TRBJ2-1,-,-,TRBV14,CASSQEMAGTYNEQFF,TGTGCCAGCAGCCAAGAAATGGCAGGGACTTACAATGAGCAGTTCTTC
TRBJ1-2,few,-,TRBV10-3,CAISDEGDYGYTF,TGTGCCATCAGCGATGAAGGGGACTATGGCTACACCTTC
TRBJ1-1,-,TRBD1,TRBV2,CASSLSTGGTEAFF,TGTGCCAGCAGTCTATCGACAGGGGGCACTGAAGCTTTCTTT
TRBJ1-3,-,-,TRBV4-1,CASSQGRSSGNTIYF,TGCGCCAGCAGCCAAGGTCGGAGCTCTGGAAACACCATATATTTT
TRBJ1-4,-,TRBD1,TRBV28,CASSSAGQFLEKLFF,TGTGCCAGCAGTTCCGCGGGACAGTTCTTGGAAAAACTGTTTTTT
TRBJ1-1,-,-,TRBV10-1,CASSESPGGNTEAFF,TGCGCCAGCAGTGAGTCGCCCGGGGGGAACACTGAAGCTTTCTTT
TRBJ2-3,once,TRBD1,TRBV29-1,CSVLLPTGRTDTQYF,TGCAGCGTTCTCCTCCCGACAGGGCGCACAGATACGCAGTATTTT
TRBJ2-2,-,-,TRBV9,CASSDQMTGELFF,TGTGCCAGCAGCGACCAGATGACCGGGGAGCTGTTTTTT
TRBJ1-1,-,-,TRBV28,CATGTGNTEAFF,TGTGCCACAGGGACTGGGAACACTGAAGCTTTCTTT
TRBJ2-5,-,TRBD1,TRBV5-4,CASSSPGTGIRKTQYF,TGTGCCAGCAGCTCCCCCGGGACAGGGATTAGGAAGACCCAGTACTTC
TRBJ1-1,-,TRBD1,TRBV9,CASSQPGQGPGTEAFF,TGTGCCAGCAGCCAACCGGGACAGGGGCCGGGAACTGAAGCTTTCTTT
TRBJ1-4,-,-,TRBV25-1,CASSESRGGEKLFF,TGTGCCAGCAGTGAATCTCGGGGGGGTGAAAAACTGTTTTTT
TRBJ1-5,few,-,TRBV5-1,CATCGFVAGNSNQPQHF,TGCGCCACCTGTGGGTTCGTCGCGGGGAATAGCAATCAGCCCCAGCATTTT
TRBJ1-3,-,-,TRBV15,CATSRAPGDGNTIYF,TGTGCCACCAGCAGAGCTCCCGGGGATGGAAACACCATATATTTT
TRBJ2-7,-,-,TRBV5-4,CASSSGGMVYEQYF,TGTGCCAGCAGCTCGGGCGGGATGGTATACGAGCAGTACTTC
TRBJ2-3,-,TRBD2,TRBV18,CASSQKSGGSTDTQYF,TGTGCCAGCTCACAAAAAAGCGGGGGGTCCACAGATACGCAGTATTTT
TRBJ2-7,-,-,TRBV4-3,CASGDRASYEQYF,TGCGCCAGCGGTGACAGAGCCTCCTACGAGCAGTACTTC
TRBJ2-6,-,-,TRBV2,CASSLSSGANVLTF,TGTGCCAGCAGTCTTAGTTCTGGGGCCAACGTCCTGACTTTC
TRBJ1-4,once,-,TRBV4-3,CASSQGHSINGKLFF,TGCGCCAGCAGCCAAGGACACAGCATTAATGGAAAACTGTTTTTT
TRBJ2-7,-,TRBD2,TRBV27,CASRRTSGGAYEQYF,TGTGCCAGCAGGAGGACTAGCGGGGGGGCTTACGAGCAGTACTTC
TRBJ2-2,-,-,TRBV15,CATSRQTSGELFF,TGTGCCACCAGCAGGCAGACTTCCGGGGAGCTGTTTTTT
TRBJ1-1,-,TRBD1,TRBV6-1,CASRTQGKTEAFF,TGTGCCAGCAGGACACAGGGGAAGACTGAAGCTTTCTTT
TRBJ2-7,-,-,TRBV15,CATSRDQAYYEQYF,TGTGCCACCAGCAGAGATCAAGCATACTACGAGCAGTACTTC
TRBJ2-7,few,TRBD1,TRBV7-2,CASSLSRDRGSYEQYF,TGTGCCAGCAGCTTGAGCCGGGACAGGGGTTCCTACGAGCAGTACTTC
TRBJ2-7,few,TRBD2,TRBV5-1,CASSFSGTSGEQYF,TGCGCCAGCAGCTTTTCCGGGACTAGCGGCGAGCAGTACTTC
TRBJ2-1,-,TRBD2,TRBV4-2,CASSQTSGGDYNEQFF,TGTGCCAGCAGCCAAACTAGCGGGGGGGATTACAATGAGCAGTTCTTC
TRBJ1-2,few,TRBD1,TRBV27,CASSPAGGCGYTF,TGTGCCAGCAGTCCGGCAGGGGGATGTGGCTACACCTTC
TRBJ2-1,-,-,TRBV20-1,CSADGSEQFF,TGCAGTGCCGATGGCAGTGAGCAGTTCTTC
TRBJ2-4,-,-,TRBV5-6,CASSLVLGEVFLAKNIQYF,TGTGCCAGCAGCTTGGTTTTAGGGGAAGTGTTTTTAGCCAAAAACATTCAGTACTTC
TRBJ2-7,-,-,TRBV10-1,CASSSSGHYEQYF,TGCGCCAGCAGTTCCAGCGGGCACTACGAGCAGTACTTC
TRBJ1-2,-,-,TRBV2,CASSQGYYGYTF,TGTGCCAGCAGTCAGGGGTACTATGGCTACACCTTC
TRBJ1-2,-,-,TRBV28,CATQDGAGIYGYTF,TGTGCCACCCAGGATGGGGCAGGGATCTATGGCTACACCTTC
TRBJ2-7,few,TRBD1,TRBV6-6,CASSYPGTALTYEQYF,TGTGCCAGCAGTTACCCGGGGACAGCGCTTACCTACGAGCAGTACTTC
TRBJ2-5,few,TRBD1,TRBV7-9,CASSLATGIYQETQYF,TGTGCCAGCAGCTTAGCGACAGGGATTTACCAAGAGACCCAGTACTTC
TRBJ2-2,-,-,TRBV5-1,CASSIRGGAIGTGELFF,TGCGCCAGCAGTATTAGAGGGGGGGCCATTGGCACCGGGGAGCTGTTTTTT
TRBJ1-2,-,TRBD1,TRBV6-5,CASSLGRGSYGYTF,TGTGCCAGCAGTTTGGGCAGGGGGTCGTATGGCTACACCTTC
TRBJ2-3,-,TRBD2,TRBV4-3,CASSRNIAGGTDTQYF,TGCGCCAGCAGCCGAAACATAGCGGGGGGGACAGATACGCAGTATTTT
TRBJ2-1,once,TRBD2,TRBV2,CASSEGRLAASEQFF,TGTGCCAGCAGTGAGGGGAGACTAGCGGCGAGTGAGCAGTTCTTC
TRBJ2-3,-,-,TRBV7-9,CASSPSLDTQYF,TGTGCCAGCAGCCCGAGTCTCGATACGCAGTATTTT
TRBJ2-3,-,TRBD2,TRBV13,CASCTSGVYTQYF,TGTGCCAGCTGTACTAGCGGGGTTTATACGCAGTATTTT